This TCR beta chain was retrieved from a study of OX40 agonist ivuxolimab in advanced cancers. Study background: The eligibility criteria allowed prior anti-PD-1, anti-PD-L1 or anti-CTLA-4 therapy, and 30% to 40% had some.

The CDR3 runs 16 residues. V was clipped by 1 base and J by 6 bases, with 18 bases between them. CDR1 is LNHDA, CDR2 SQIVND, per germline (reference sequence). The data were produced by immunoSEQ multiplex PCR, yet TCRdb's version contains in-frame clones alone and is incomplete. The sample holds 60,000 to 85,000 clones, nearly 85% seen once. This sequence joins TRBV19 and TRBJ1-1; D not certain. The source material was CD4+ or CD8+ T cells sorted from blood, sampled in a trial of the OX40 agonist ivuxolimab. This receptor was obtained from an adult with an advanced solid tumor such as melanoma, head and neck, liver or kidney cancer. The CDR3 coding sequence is TGTGCCAGTAGTATAGCTTCTGGATCAAATTGGGCTGAAGCTTTCTTT. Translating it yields CASSIASGSNWAEAFF.